The present TCR beta chain was sequenced within a study of post-analysis software for immune sequencing data. Trimming left V 5 bases short and J 8 bases short, with 15 bases between. This CDR3 has 13 residues. Germline values: CDR1 MDHEN, CDR2 SYDVKM. Study-level findings and limits: TRBV5-6, TRBV5-1 and TRBV20-1 belonged to a set of five TRBV segments that were more frequent in patients than controls.

As to this clonotype: The antigen remains unidentified.

The library was made from cDNA and included unique molecular identifiers. TCRdb re-derived calls from the PCR reads in MiXCR, one entry per CDR3 protein. This table has hundreds of thousands of distinct CDR3 sequences, approximately 30% appearing once. Sequencing used blood. The rearrangement joins TRBV28 to TRBJ1-2; D is unclear. The TCR comes from a girl aged 5-17 years with multiple sclerosis. CDR3 loop: CASSRPVGAGYTF. The CDR3 DNA sequence: TGTGCCAGCAGTCGCCCCGTAGGAGCGGGCTACACCTTC.